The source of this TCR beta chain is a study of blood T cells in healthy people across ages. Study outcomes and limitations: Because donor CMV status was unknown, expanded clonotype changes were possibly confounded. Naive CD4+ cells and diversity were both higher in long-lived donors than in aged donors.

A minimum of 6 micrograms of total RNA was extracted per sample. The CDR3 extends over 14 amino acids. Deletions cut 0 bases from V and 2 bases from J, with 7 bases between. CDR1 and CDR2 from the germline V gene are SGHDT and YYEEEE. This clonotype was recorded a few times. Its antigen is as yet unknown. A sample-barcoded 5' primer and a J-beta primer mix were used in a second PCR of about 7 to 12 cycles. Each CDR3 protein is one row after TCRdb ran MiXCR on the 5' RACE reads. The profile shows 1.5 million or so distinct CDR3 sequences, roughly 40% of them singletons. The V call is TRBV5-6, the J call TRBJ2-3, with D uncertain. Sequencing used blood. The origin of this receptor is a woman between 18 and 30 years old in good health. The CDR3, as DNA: TGTGCCAGCAGCTTGGCCGACCCCACAGATACGCAGTATTTT. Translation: CASSLADPTDTQYF.